This TCR beta chain is drawn from a study of T cell changes during pregnancy in multiple sclerosis. The method was immunoSEQ multiplex PCR; TCRdb's version includes in-frame clones alone and lacks a portion of them. The data contain roughly 41,000 clones, 80% to 90% of them singletons. Looked up from germline, CDR1 is SGHRS and CDR2 is YFSETQ. The CDR3 runs to 13 residues. Trimming shortened V by 4 bases and J by 5 bases, and 11 bases separated the two germline ends. The specimen was CD4+ T cells from peripheral blood mononuclear cells, collected in the first trimester of pregnancy. This clonotype originated in a female donor with multiple sclerosis, enrolled in a pregnancy study. The genes are TRBV5-1 and TRBJ2-3, with D unresolved. CDR3 in amino acids: CASSPRIRDTQYF. CDR3 in DNA: TGCGCCAGCAGCCCCAGGATACGAGATACGCAGTATTTT.